A single TCR beta chain is shown here with its context. Its matching antigen is unknown. This entry is derived from a study of cytomegalovirus exposure and HLA in healthy donors. The CDR3 extends over 12 amino acids. Trimming left V 8 bases short and J 3 bases short, with 11 bases between. Looked up from germline, CDR1 is SGHDN and CDR2 is FVKESK. This PCR relied on a set of 60 Vbeta primers and 13 Jbeta primers. Measured with immunoSEQ multiplex PCR; TCRdb has only the in-frame clones, and not every one. Seen here are about 190,000 clones, around 81% observed once, and the top ten hold about 1.9%. Study-level results: Cytomegalovirus status was reportedly diagnosed by the classifier with high specificity and sensitivity.

Sequencing was done on a sample of PBMCs. The chain combines TRBV14 with TRBJ2-7, with D perhaps matching TRBD2 (5 bases). This sequence was found in a woman aged 18-30 years in good health and CMV-seropositive. CDR3 DNA: TGTGCCAGCGGGGAGAATTACTACGAGCAGTACTTC. It encodes CASGENYYEQYF.